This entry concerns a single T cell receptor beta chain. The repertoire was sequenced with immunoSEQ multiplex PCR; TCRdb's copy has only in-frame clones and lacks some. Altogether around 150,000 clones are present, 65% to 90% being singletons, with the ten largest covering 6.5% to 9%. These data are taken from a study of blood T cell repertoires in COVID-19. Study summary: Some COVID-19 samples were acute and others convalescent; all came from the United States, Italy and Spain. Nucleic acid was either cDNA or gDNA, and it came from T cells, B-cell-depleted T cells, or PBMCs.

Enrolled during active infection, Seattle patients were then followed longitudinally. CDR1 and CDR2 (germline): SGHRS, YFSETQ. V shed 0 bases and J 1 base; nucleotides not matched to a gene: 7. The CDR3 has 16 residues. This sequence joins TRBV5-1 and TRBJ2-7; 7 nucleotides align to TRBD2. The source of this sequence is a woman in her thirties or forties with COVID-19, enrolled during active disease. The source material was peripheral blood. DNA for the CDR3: TGCGCCAGCAGCTTGGAGAGATCGGGGGGTTCCTACGAGCAGTACTTC. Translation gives CASSLERSGGSYEQYF.